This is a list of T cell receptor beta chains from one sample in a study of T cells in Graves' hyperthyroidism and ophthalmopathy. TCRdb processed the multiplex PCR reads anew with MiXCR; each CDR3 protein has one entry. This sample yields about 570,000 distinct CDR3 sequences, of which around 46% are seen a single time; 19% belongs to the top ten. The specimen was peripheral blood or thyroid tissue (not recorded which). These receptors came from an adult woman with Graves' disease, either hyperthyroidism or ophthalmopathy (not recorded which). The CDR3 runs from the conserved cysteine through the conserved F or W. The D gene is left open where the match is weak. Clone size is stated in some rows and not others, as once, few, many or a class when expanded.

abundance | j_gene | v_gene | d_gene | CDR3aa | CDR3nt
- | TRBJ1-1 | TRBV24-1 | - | CATSDPRGPTEAFF | TGTGCCACCAGTGATCCTCGGGGTCCAACTGAAGCTTTCTTT
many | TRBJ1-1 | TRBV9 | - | CASSVAGGRGGAEAFF | TGTGCCAGCAGCGTAGCCGGAGGGCGGGGGGGCGCTGAAGCTTTCTTT
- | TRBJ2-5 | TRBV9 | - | CACSVLPRGRSETQYF | TGTGCCTGCAGCGTTTTGCCCCGGGGTAGGAGCGAGACCCAGTACTTC
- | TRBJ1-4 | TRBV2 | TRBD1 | CASSLGNRGQHEKLFF | TGTGCCAGCAGCCTGGGAAACCGGGGACAGCATGAAAAACTGTTTTTT
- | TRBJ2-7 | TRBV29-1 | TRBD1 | CSVEDRFYEQYF | TGCAGCGTCGAGGACAGGTTCTACGAGCAGTACTTC
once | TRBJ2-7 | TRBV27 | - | CASSLHGRIYEQYF | TGTGCCAGCAGTTTACATGGCAGAATCTACGAGCAGTACTTC
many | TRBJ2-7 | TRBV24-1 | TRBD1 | CATSDSTGTGEDEQYF | TGTGCCACCAGTGATTCCACCGGGACAGGGGAAGACGAGCAGTACTTC
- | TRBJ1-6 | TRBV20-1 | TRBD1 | CSAGQGISPLHF | TGCAGTGCCGGACAGGGAATTTCACCCCTCCACTTT
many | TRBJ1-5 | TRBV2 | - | CASSGRALSNQPQHF | TGTGCCAGCAGTGGAAGAGCACTTAGCAATCAGCCCCAGCATTTT
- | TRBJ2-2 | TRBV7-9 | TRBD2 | CASSSIKTSGTGTGELFF | TGTGCCAGCAGCTCAATTAAAACTAGCGGGACGGGCACCGGGGAGCTGTTTTTT
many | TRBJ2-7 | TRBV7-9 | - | CASSYYSTEQYF | TGTGCCAGCAGTTACTACAGTACCGAGCAGTACTTC